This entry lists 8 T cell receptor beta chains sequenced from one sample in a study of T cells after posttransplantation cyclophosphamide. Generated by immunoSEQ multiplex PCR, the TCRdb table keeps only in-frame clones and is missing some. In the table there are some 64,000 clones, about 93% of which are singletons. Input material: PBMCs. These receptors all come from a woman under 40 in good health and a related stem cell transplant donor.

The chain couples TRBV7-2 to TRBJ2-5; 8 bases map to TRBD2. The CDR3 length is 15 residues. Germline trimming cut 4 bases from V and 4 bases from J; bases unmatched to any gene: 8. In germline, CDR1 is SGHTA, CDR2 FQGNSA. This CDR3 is CASSSGGAVRETQYF. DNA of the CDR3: TGTGCCAGCAGCTCGGGGGGGGCCGTCAGAGAGACCCAGTACTTC.

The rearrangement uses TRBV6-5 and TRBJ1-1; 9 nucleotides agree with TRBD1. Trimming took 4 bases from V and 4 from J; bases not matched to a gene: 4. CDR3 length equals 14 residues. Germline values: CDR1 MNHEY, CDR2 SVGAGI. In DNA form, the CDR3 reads TGTGCCAGCAGTTCGGGGGACAGGGTCACTGAAGCTTTCTTT. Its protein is CASSSGDRVTEAFF.

The CDR3 nucleotides read TGTGCCAGTAGTATGTCTAGAACCCCGGTGTTCTTC. It specifies CASSMSRTPVFF. This sequence joins TRBV19 and TRBJ2-1; D uncertain. The CDR3 consists of 12 residues. V dropped 3 bases and J dropped 15 bases, with 15 bases sitting between them. The germline V gene has CDR1 LNHDA and CDR2 SQIVND (reference sequence). The full variable domain, with the rest looked up from reference TRBV19 and TRBJ2-1, is DGGITQSPKYLFRKEGQNVTLSCEQNLNHDAMYWYRQDPGQGLRLIYYSQIVNDFQKGDIAEGYSVSREKKESFPLTVTSAQKNPTAFYLCASSMSRTPVFFGPGTRLTVL.

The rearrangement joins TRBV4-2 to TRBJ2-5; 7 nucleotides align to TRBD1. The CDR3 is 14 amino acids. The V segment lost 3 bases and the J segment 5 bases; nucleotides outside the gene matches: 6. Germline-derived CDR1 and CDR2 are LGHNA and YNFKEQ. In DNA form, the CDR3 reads TGTGCCAGCAGCCAGGACAGGATCGGTGAGACCCAGTACTTC. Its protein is CASSQDRIGETQYF.

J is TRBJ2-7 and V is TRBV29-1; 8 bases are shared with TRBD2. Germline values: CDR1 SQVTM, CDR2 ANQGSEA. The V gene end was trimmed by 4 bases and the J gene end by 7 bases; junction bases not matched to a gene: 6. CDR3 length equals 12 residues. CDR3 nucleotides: TGCAGCGTTGCCAGCGGGGGTTGGGAGCAGTACTTC. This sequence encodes CSVASGGWEQYF.

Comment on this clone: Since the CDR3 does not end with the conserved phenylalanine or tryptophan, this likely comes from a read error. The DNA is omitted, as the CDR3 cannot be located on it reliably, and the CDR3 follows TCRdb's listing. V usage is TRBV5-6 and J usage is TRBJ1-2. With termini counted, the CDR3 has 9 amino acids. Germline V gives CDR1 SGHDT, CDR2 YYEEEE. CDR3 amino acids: CASSLASAV.

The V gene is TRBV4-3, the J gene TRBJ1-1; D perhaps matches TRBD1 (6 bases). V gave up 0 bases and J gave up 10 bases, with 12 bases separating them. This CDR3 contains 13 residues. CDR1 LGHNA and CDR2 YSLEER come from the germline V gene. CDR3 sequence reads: CASSQEGGMGAFF. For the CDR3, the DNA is TGCGCCAGCAGCCAAGAGGGGGGCATGGGAGCTTTCTTT.

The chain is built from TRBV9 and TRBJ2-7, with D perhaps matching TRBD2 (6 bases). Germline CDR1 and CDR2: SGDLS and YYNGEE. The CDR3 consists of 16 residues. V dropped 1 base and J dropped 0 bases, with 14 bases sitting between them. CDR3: CASSVSVLAASYEQYF. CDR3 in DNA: TGTGCCAGCAGCGTATCCGTTTTAGCGGCCTCCTACGAGCAGTACTTC.